The clone carrying this T cell receptor beta chain was seen at least ten times. Its specificity is unknown. This entry comes from a study of Graves' ophthalmopathy and Graves' hyperthyroidism. Regarding the study as a whole: Ophthalmopathy versus stable hyperthyroidism: 13-signature model gave under 90% sensitivity, 75% to 82% specificity.

The CDR3 runs 14 residues. V was pared by 0 bases and J by 5 bases, with 8 bases between. The germline V gene has CDR1 SGHAT and CDR2 FQNNGV. Using RNA transcripts, the TCR beta CDR3 regions were amplified. HTBI primers primed a first-round RT-PCR, and a second-round multiplex PCR followed. TCRdb passed the multiplex PCR reads through MiXCR, listing each CDR3 protein once. The top ten clones hold roughly 7.4% of a sample with 620,000 or so distinct CDR3 sequences, 22% of them seen once. Sequenced sample: peripheral blood. The rearrangement links TRBV11-2 to TRBJ1-5; D is unresolved. The TCR originated in a woman aged 18-29 years with stable Graves' hyperthyroidism. Some clones in this sample may be carry-over from other donors' samples. CDR3: CASSLDGGYQPQHF. The CDR3 DNA is TGTGCCAGCAGCTTAGATGGAGGGTATCAGCCCCAGCATTTT. Filled out from reference TRBV11-2 and TRBJ1-5, the complete variable domain reads EAGVAQSPRYKIIEKRQSVAFWCNPISGHATLYWYQQILGQGPKLLIQFQNNGVVDDSQLPKDRFSAERLKGVDSTLKIQPAKLEDSAVYLCASSLDGGYQPQHFGDGTRLSIL.